The rows below give T cell receptor beta chains drawn from one sample of a study of a mutant IDH1 vaccine in newly diagnosed glioma. The repertoire was sequenced with immunoSEQ multiplex PCR; TCRdb's copy has only in-frame clones and lacks some. The table has 50,000 or so clones, 90% to 95% seen once. Their recognized antigens are unknown. The specimen was PBMCs, collected from a glioma patient whose treatment included an IDH1 peptide vaccine. Source of these receptors: a middle-aged man with glioma. The CDR3 runs from the conserved cysteine through the conserved F or W. Fields, in order: J gene, D gene, V gene, clone size, CDR3 DNA, CDR3 protein. A D gene is named only where the DNA matches it firmly. Only some rows state a clone size, as once, few, many or a class for expanded clones.

j_call: TRBJ2-7
d_call: TRBD2
v_call: TRBV7-9
clone_size: .
cdr3_nt: TGTGCCAGCAGCCCGAGCGGGGGGGCCGGTAGCGAGCAGTACTTC
cdr3_aa: CASSPSGGAGSEQYF

j_call: TRBJ2-7
d_call: TRBD1
v_call: TRBV9
clone_size: .
cdr3_nt: TGTGCCAGCAGCCCTGAAGGGACAGTCTACGAGCAGTACTTC
cdr3_aa: CASSPEGTVYEQYF

j_call: TRBJ1-1
d_call: .
v_call: TRBV10-3
clone_size: .
cdr3_nt: TGTGCCATCAGCCCCCTTACGTCGCAAGGCACTGAAGCTTTCTTT
cdr3_aa: CAISPLTSQGTEAFF

j_call: TRBJ2-2
d_call: .
v_call: TRBV10-3
clone_size: .
cdr3_nt: TGTGCCATCCATCCGGGGGGCGAGGGGGCCGGGGAGCTGTTTTTT
cdr3_aa: CAIHPGGEGAGELFF

j_call: TRBJ1-4
d_call: TRBD1
v_call: TRBV15
clone_size: .
cdr3_nt: TGTGCCACCCAACAGGGGTGGGGAACAACTAATGAAAAACTGTTTTTT
cdr3_aa: CATQQGWGTTNEKLFF

j_call: TRBJ2-5
d_call: TRBD2
v_call: TRBV28
clone_size: .
cdr3_nt: TGTGCCAGCAGGGCAGGACTAGCGGGAGGAGAGACCCAGTACTTC
cdr3_aa: CASRAGLAGGETQYF

j_call: TRBJ2-2
d_call: .
v_call: TRBV5-1
clone_size: .
cdr3_nt: TGCGCCAGCAGCCCCTACTCGGGGTTTGCCGGGGAGCTGTTTTTT
cdr3_aa: CASSPYSGFAGELFF

j_call: TRBJ2-5
d_call: .
v_call: TRBV7-6
clone_size: .
cdr3_nt: TGTGCCAGCAGCTTAGAGCCCGGGCAACGGAGGGAGACCCAGTACTTC
cdr3_aa: CASSLEPGQRRETQYF

j_call: TRBJ2-3
d_call: TRBD1
v_call: TRBV2
clone_size: .
cdr3_nt: TGTGCCAGCAGTGGTCAGGGGGGCACAGATACGCAGTATTTT
cdr3_aa: CASSGQGGTDTQYF

j_call: TRBJ2-7
d_call: TRBD1
v_call: TRBV5-1
clone_size: once
cdr3_nt: TGCGCCAGCAGCTCGGAGACAGGGGTCGAGCAGTACTTC
cdr3_aa: CASSSETGVEQYF

j_call: TRBJ1-3
d_call: .
v_call: TRBV7-2
clone_size: .
cdr3_nt: TGTGCCAGCAGCTTAGGCAGGGCCCGAAACACCATATATTTT
cdr3_aa: CASSLGRARNTIYF

j_call: TRBJ1-5
d_call: TRBD1
v_call: TRBV18
clone_size: .
cdr3_nt: TGTGCCAGCTCACAATTGGGGACAGGAGGTAATCAGCCCCAGCATTTT
cdr3_aa: CASSQLGTGGNQPQHF

j_call: TRBJ2-7
d_call: .
v_call: TRBV27
clone_size: .
cdr3_nt: TGTGCCAGCAGTTTTAGACGCGGGGTCAGCAACTCCGAGCAGTACTTC
cdr3_aa: CASSFRRGVSNSEQYF

j_call: TRBJ2-2
d_call: .
v_call: TRBV11-3
clone_size: .
cdr3_nt: TGTGCCAGCAGCACAGGTGGGGTTTCGACCGGGGAGCTGTTTTTT
cdr3_aa: CASSTGGVSTGELFF

j_call: TRBJ2-2
d_call: .
v_call: TRBV9
clone_size: .
cdr3_nt: TGTGCCAGCAGCGGGAACCACAGGGGGGGGTACACCGGGGAGCTGTTTTTT
cdr3_aa: CASSGNHRGGYTGELFF

j_call: TRBJ1-4
d_call: .
v_call: TRBV19
clone_size: .
cdr3_nt: TGTGCCAGTACCAAATGGACATCCGATAATGAAAAACTGTTTTTT
cdr3_aa: CASTKWTSDNEKLFF

j_call: TRBJ1-5
d_call: TRBD1
v_call: TRBV27
clone_size: .
cdr3_nt: TGTGCCAGCAGTGCCCGAACCGGGACAGGGAAATCCAATCAGCCCCAGCATTTT
cdr3_aa: CASSARTGTGKSNQPQHF

j_call: TRBJ2-5
d_call: .
v_call: TRBV2
clone_size: few
cdr3_nt: TGTGCCAGCAGTGCAGGCAGGGCCGAAAAGACCCAGTACTTC
cdr3_aa: CASSAGRAEKTQYF

j_call: TRBJ1-4
d_call: .
v_call: TRBV15
clone_size: .
cdr3_nt: TGTGCCACCAGCAATGGGCAAAAAAGCTGGGGGGAAAAACTGTTTTTT
cdr3_aa: CATSNGQKSWGEKLFF

j_call: TRBJ2-5
d_call: .
v_call: TRBV7-7
clone_size: .
cdr3_nt: TGTGCTAGCAGCCAAGTAGGCCAAGAGACCCAGTACTTC
cdr3_aa: CASSQVGQETQYF

j_call: TRBJ2-2
d_call: TRBD2
v_call: TRBV7-2
clone_size: .
cdr3_nt: TGTGCCAGCAGCTTCGTAGCGGGGGGCTACACCGGGGAGCTGTTTTTT
cdr3_aa: CASSFVAGGYTGELFF

j_call: TRBJ2-1
d_call: TRBD2
v_call: TRBV5-1
clone_size: .
cdr3_nt: TGCGCCAGCAGCTTGCGGACAGCCCTAGCGGGTGAGCAGTTCTTC
cdr3_aa: CASSLRTALAGEQFF

j_call: TRBJ2-3
d_call: .
v_call: TRBV21-1
clone_size: .
cdr3_nt: TGTGCCAGCAGCAGTAGTGGGGACAGGGGTATAGGAGATACGCAGTATTTT
cdr3_aa: CASSSSGDRGIGDTQYF

j_call: TRBJ2-7
d_call: TRBD2
v_call: TRBV5-8
clone_size: .
cdr3_nt: TGTGCCAGCAGCTTGGCTACTAGCGGGAGGGCCTACGAGCAGTACTTC
cdr3_aa: CASSLATSGRAYEQYF

j_call: TRBJ1-3
d_call: .
v_call: TRBV14
clone_size: .
cdr3_nt: TGTGCCAGCAGCCAAGCCCGGACACGAAAAAACACCATATATTTT
cdr3_aa: CASSQARTRKNTIYF

j_call: TRBJ1-2
d_call: .
v_call: TRBV28
clone_size: once
cdr3_nt: TGTGCCAGCGGAGACAGCTATGGCTACACCTTC
cdr3_aa: CASGDSYGYTF

j_call: TRBJ1-2
d_call: TRBD1
v_call: TRBV9
clone_size: .
cdr3_nt: TGTGCCAGCAGTTACCAACAGGGGGCTGCTGGCTACACCTTC
cdr3_aa: CASSYQQGAAGYTF

j_call: TRBJ1-2
d_call: TRBD1
v_call: TRBV27
clone_size: .
cdr3_nt: TGTGCCAGCAGTCCGGGGGACAGGCTTAACTATGGCTACACCTTC
cdr3_aa: CASSPGDRLNYGYTF

j_call: TRBJ1-5
d_call: .
v_call: TRBV6-4
clone_size: .
cdr3_nt: TGTGCCAGTCCCGGGGCACACCCATATCAGCCCCAGCATTTT
cdr3_aa: CASPGAHPYQPQHF

j_call: TRBJ1-2
d_call: TRBD1
v_call: TRBV28
clone_size: .
cdr3_nt: TGTGCCAGCAGTGAACAGGGGGTTGGTTCACGGGGCTACACCTTC
cdr3_aa: CASSEQGVGSRGYTF

j_call: TRBJ2-5
d_call: .
v_call: TRBV5-1
clone_size: .
cdr3_nt: TGCGCCAGCAGCTTGGGTGAGGGGACGAGGGGAGAGACCCAGTACTTC
cdr3_aa: CASSLGEGTRGETQYF

j_call: TRBJ2-1
d_call: .
v_call: TRBV11-2
clone_size: .
cdr3_nt: TGTGCCAGCAGTCAGGGCAGGGGTGAGCAGTTCTTC
cdr3_aa: CASSQGRGEQFF

j_call: TRBJ2-1
d_call: TRBD1
v_call: TRBV10-3
clone_size: .
cdr3_nt: TGTGCCATCAGTGGCCAAGGGACAGGCCACGCAAGCTCCTACAATGAGCAGTTCTTC
cdr3_aa: CAISGQGTGHASSYNEQFF

j_call: TRBJ2-1
d_call: .
v_call: TRBV9
clone_size: .
cdr3_nt: TGTGCCAGCAGCGTAGACCTTGCCTCCTACAATGAGCAGTTCTTC
cdr3_aa: CASSVDLASYNEQFF